One sample yielded the 6 T cell receptor beta chains listed below, sequenced in a study of blood T cell repertoires in COVID-19. Assay: immunoSEQ multiplex PCR; the TCRdb copy retains only in-frame clones and omits some. Seen here are about 150,000 clones, around 80% observed once, and the top ten hold roughly 6.8%. The specimen was peripheral blood. These receptors all come from a woman aged 50 to 65 in a cohort sampled during active or convalescent COVID-19.

V is TRBV27 and J is TRBJ1-6, with D perhaps TRBD1 (5 bases). The CDR3 extends over 16 amino acids. V was clipped by 5 bases and J by 6 bases, with 17 bases between them. Germline V gene sequence: CDR1 MNHEY, CDR2 SMNVEV (reference sequence). CDR3 amino acids: CASSLQQGTGNSPLHF. The CDR3, as DNA: TGTGCCAGCAGTCTTCAGCAGGGAACCGGTAATTCACCCCTCCACTTT.

This clone was seen only once. The V call is TRBV30, the J call TRBJ1-5, with unresolved D. V shed 3 bases and J shed 3 bases, with 9 bases lying between them. The CDR3 runs 13 residues. CDR1 and CDR2 (germline): GTSNPN, SVGIG (reference sequence). The chain's CDR3 is CAWRLGINQPQHF. CDR3 sequence (DNA): TGTGCCTGGAGGCTAGGTATCAATCAGCCCCAGCATTTT.

This chain connects TRBV4-1 to TRBJ2-1, with 8 bases fitting TRBD2. Trimming at V came to 7 bases and at J to 8 bases, leaving 7 bases not matched to a gene. Germline V CDR1 and CDR2: MGHRA, YSYEKL. The CDR3 sequence is 13 residues long. CDR3 DNA: TGCGCCAGCACCGGACGGGGGGGCGATGAGCAGTTCTTC. This encodes CASTGRGGDEQFF.

The chain has TRBV6-4 and TRBJ2-7; 7 nucleotides align to TRBD1. The CDR3 is 14 residues long. V lost 4 bases, J lost 5 bases, and 8 bases stayed unmatched. CDR1 is MRHNA and CDR2 is SNTAGT in the germline V gene. In nucleotides, the CDR3 is TGTGCCAGCAGTGTCTCGACAGGGTCCCACGAGCAGTACTTC. The encoded protein is CASSVSTGSHEQYF.

This clone was picked up many times. The V and J genes are TRBV3-1 (or the pseudogene TRBV3-2) and TRBJ1-6, with 8 bases aligning to TRBD1. CDR3 size: 16 residues. Germline CDR1 LGHDT, CDR2 YNNKEL (reference sequence). Trimming removed 0 bases from V and 6 bases from J; junction bases left unmatched: 4. The DNA for the CDR3 is TGTGCCAGCAGCCAAGATTGGCAGGGGGCTAATTCACCCCTCCACTTT. Protein: CASSQDWQGANSPLHF.

The V call is TRBV19, the J call TRBJ2-7, with 9 positions matching TRBD1. The CDR3 loop spans 13 amino acids. V lost 5 bases and J lost 5; bases outside the gene matches: 4. Germline CDR1 reads LNHDA; CDR2 reads SQIVND (reference sequence). The CDR3 is CASSEQGADEQYF. The CDR3 DNA reads TGTGCCAGTAGTGAACAGGGGGCGGACGAGCAGTACTTC.